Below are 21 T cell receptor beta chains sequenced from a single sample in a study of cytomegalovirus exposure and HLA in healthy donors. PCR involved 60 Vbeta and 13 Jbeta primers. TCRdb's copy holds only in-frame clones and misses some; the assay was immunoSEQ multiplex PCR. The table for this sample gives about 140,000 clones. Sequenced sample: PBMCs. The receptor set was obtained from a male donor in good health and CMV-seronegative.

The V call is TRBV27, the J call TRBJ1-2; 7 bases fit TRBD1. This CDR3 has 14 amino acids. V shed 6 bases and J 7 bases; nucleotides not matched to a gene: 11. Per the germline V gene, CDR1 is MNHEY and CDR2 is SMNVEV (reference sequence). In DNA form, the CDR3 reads TGTGCCAGCAGGTTCGACAGGGAAACCTTTGGCTACACCTTC. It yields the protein CASRFDRETFGYTF.

The CDR3 coding sequence is TGTGCCAGCAGCTTATCAGGGGATGGCTACACCTTC. Translating gives CASSLSGDGYTF. The chain combines TRBV11-2 with TRBJ1-2; weak D call: TRBD1 (6 bases). The V end was cut by 2 bases, the J end by 6 bases, with 7 bases between. Germline loops: CDR1 SGHAT, CDR2 FQNNGV. This CDR3 has 12 residues.

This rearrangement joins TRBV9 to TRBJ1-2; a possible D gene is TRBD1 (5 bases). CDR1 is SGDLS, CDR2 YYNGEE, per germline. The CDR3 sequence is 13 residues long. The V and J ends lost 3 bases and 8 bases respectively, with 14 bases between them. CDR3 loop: CASSAQGGLGYTF. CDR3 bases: TGTGCCAGCAGCGCTCAGGGTGGTCTAGGCTACACCTTC.

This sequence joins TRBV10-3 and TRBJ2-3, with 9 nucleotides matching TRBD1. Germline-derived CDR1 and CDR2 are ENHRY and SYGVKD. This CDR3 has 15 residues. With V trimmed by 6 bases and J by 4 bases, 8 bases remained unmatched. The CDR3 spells CAIRTRDRVADTQYF. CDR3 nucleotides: TGTGCCATCAGAACCCGGGACAGGGTGGCAGATACGCAGTATTTT.

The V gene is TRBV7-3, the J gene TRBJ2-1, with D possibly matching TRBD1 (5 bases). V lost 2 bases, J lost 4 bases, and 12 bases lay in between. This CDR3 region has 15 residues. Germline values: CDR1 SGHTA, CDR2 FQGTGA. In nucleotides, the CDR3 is TGTGCCAGCAGCTTACGGGCAGGGATATACAATGAGCAGTTCTTC. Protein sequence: CASSLRAGIYNEQFF.

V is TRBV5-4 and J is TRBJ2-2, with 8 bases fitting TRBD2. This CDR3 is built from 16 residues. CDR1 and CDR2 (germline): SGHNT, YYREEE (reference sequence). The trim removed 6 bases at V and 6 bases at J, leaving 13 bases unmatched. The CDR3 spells CASTPPGLVVPGELFF. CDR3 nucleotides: TGTGCCAGCACCCCACCGGGACTAGTTGTCCCCGGGGAGCTGTTTTTT.

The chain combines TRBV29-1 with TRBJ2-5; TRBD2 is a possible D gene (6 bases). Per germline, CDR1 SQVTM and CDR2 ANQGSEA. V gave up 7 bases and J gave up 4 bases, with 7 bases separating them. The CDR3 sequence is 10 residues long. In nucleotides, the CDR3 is TGCAGCGGGCGGGGAGAGACCCAGTACTTC. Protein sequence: CSGRGETQYF. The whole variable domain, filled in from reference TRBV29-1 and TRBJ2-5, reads SAVISQKPSRDICQRGTSLTIQCQVDSQVTMMFWYRQQPGQSLTLIATANQGSEATYESGFVIDKFPISRPNLTFSTLTVSNMSPEDSSIYLCSGRGETQYFGPGTRLLVL.

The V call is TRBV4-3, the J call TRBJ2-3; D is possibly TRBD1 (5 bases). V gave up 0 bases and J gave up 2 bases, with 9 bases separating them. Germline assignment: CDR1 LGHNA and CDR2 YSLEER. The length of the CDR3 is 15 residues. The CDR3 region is CASSQDWTNTDTQYF. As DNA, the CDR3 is TGCGCCAGCAGCCAAGATTGGACAAACACAGATACGCAGTATTTT.

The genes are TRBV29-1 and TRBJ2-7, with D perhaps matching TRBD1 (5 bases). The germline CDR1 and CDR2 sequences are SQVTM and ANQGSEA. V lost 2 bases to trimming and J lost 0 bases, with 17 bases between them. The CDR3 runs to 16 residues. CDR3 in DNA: TGCAGCGTTGAAACAGGCTGGGAAACCAACTCCTACGAGCAGTACTTC. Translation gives CSVETGWETNSYEQYF.

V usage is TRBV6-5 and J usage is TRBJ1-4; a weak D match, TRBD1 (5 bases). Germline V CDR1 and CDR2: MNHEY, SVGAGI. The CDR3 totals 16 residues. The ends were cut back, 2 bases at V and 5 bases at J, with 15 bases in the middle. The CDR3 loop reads CASSYGTGGANEKLFF. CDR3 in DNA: TGTGCCAGCAGTTACGGGACTGGAGGGGCCAATGAAAAACTGTTTTTT.

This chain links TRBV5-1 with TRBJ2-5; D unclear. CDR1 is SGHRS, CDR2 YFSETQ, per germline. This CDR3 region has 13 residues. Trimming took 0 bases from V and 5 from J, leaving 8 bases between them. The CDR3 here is CASSLALEETQYF. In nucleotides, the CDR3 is TGCGCCAGCAGCTTGGCGCTCGAGGAGACCCAGTACTTC. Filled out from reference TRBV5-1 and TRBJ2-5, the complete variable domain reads KAGVTQTPRYLIKTRGQQVTLSCSPISGHRSVSWYQQTPGQGLQFLFEYFSETQRNKGNFPGRFSGRQFSNSRSEMNVSTLELGDSALYLCASSLALEETQYFGPGTRLLVL.

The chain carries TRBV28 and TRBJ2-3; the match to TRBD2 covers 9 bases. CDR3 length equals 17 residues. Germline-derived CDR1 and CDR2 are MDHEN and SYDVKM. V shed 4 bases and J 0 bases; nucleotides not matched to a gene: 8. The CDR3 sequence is CASSSPRGGASTDTQYF. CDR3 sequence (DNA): TGTGCCAGCAGTTCCCCCCGCGGGGGGGCTAGCACAGATACGCAGTATTTT.

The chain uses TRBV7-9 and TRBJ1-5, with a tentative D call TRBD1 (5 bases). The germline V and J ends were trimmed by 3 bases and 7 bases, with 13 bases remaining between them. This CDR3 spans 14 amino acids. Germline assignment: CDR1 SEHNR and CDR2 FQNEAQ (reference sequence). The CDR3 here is CASSLTDSYQPQHF. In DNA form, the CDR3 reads TGTGCCAGCAGCTTGACAGATTCTTACCAGCCCCAGCATTTT.

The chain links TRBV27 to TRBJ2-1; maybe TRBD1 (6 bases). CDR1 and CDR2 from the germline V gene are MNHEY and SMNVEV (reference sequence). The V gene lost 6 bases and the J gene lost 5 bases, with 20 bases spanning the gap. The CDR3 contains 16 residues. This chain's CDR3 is CASRLFTGSGNNEQFF. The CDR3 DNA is TGTGCCAGCAGGCTCTTCACAGGGTCCGGGAACAATGAGCAGTTCTTC.

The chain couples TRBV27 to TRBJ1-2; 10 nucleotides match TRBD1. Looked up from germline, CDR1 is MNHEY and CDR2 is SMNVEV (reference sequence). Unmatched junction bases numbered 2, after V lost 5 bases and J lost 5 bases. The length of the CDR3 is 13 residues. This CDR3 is CASSRDRGYGYTF. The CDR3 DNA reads TGTGCCAGCAGTAGGGACAGGGGTTATGGCTACACCTTC.

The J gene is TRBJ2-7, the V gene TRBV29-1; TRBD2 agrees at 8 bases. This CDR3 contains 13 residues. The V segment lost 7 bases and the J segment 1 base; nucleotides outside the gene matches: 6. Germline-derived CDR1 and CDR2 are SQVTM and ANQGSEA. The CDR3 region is CSALTGGSYEQYF. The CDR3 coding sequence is TGCAGCGCGTTAACGGGAGGGTCCTACGAGCAGTACTTC.

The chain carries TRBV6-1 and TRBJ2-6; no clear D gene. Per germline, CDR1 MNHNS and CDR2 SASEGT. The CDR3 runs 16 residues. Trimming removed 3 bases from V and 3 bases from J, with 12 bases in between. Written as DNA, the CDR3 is TGTGCCAGCAGTGATACTCTGTTGTATGGGGCCAACGTCCTGACTTTC. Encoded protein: CASSDTLLYGANVLTF.

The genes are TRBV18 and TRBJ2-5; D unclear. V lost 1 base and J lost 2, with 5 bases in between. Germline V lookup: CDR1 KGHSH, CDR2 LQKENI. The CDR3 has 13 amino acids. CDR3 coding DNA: TGTGCCAGCTCACCACGCACACAAGAGACCCAGTACTTC. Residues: CASSPRTQETQYF.

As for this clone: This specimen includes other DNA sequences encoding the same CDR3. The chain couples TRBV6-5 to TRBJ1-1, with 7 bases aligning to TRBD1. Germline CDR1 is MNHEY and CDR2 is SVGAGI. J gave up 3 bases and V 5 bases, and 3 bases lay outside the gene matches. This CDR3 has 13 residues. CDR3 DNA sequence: TGTGCCAGCAGTCTACAGGGGTACACTGAAGCTTTCTTT. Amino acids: CASSLQGYTEAFF.

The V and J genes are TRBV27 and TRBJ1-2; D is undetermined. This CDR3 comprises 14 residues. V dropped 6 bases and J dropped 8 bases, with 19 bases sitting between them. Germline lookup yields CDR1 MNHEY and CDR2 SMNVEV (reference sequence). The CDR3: CASSPHNSVRGYTF. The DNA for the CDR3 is TGTGCCAGCAGCCCTCATAATTCGGTGAGGGGCTACACCTTC.

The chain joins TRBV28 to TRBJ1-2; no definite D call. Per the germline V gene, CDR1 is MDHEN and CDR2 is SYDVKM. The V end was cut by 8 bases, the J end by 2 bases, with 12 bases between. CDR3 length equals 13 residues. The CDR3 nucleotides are TGTGCCAGCTGCTCGTCAGTGAACTATGGCTACACCTTC. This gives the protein CASCSSVNYGYTF.